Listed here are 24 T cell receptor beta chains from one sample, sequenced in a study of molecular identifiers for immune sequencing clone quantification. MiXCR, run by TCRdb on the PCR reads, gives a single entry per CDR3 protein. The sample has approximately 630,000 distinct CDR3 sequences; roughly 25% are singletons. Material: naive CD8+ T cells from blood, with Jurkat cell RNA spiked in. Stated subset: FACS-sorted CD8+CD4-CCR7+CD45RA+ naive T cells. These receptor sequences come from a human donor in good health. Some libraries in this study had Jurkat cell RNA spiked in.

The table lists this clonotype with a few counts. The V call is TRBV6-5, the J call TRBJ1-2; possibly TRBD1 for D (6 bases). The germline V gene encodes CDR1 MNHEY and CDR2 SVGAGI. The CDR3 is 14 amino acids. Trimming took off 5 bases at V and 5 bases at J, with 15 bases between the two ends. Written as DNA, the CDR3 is TGTGCCAGCAGTCAAACAGGGAGTTGGTATGGCTACACCTTC. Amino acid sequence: CASSQTGSWYGYTF.

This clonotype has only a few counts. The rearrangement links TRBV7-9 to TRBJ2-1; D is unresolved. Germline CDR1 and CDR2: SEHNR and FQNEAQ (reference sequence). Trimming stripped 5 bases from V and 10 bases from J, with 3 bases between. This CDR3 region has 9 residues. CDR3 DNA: TGTGCCAGCAGCCCCGAGCAGTTCTTC. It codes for CASSPEQFF.

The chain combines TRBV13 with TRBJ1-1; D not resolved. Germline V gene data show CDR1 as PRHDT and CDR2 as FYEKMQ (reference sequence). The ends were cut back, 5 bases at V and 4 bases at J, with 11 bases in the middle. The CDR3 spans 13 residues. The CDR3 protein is CASSPSRGTEAFF. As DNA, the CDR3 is TGTGCCAGCAGCCCCTCTCGGGGCACTGAAGCTTTCTTT.

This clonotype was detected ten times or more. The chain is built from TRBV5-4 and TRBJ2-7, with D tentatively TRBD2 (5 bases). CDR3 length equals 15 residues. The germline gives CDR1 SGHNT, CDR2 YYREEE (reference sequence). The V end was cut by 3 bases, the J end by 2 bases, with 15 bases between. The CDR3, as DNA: TGTGCCAGCAGCTATGGCGGAGGAGCTACCTACGAGCAGTACTTC. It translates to CASSYGGGATYEQYF.

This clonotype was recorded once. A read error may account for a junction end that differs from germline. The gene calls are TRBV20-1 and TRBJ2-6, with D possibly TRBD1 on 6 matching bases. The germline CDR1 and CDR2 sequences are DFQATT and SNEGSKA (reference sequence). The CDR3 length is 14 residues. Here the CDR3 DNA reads TGCAGTGCTAGCTCAGGGGCTGGGGCCAACGCCCTGACTTTC. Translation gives CSASSGAGANALTF.

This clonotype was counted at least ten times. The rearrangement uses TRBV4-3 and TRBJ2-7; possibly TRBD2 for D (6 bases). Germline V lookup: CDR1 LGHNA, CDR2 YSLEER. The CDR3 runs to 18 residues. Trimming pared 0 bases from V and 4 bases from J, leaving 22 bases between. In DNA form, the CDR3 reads TGCGCCAGCAGCCAAGATCCTAGCACTCTTCTACGGGGGTACGAGCAGTACTTC. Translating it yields CASSQDPSTLLRGYEQYF.

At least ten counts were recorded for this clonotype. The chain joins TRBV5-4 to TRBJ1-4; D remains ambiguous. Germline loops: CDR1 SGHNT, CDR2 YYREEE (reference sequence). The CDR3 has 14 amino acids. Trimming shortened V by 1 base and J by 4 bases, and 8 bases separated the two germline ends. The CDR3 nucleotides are TGTGCCAGCAGCTTGTTCGGCTATAATGAAAAACTGTTTTTT. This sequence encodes CASSLFGYNEKLFF. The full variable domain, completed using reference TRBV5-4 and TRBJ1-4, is ETGVTQSPTHLIKTRGQQVTLRCSSQSGHNTVSWYQQALGQGPQFIFQYYREEENGRGNFPPRFSGLQFPNYSSELNVNALELDDSALYLCASSLFGYNEKLFFGSGTQLSVL.

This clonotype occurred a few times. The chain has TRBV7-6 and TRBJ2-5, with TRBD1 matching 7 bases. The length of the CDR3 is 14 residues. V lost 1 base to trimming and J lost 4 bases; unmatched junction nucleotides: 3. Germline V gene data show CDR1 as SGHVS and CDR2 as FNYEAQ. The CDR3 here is CASSLGAGGETQYF. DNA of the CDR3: TGTGCCAGCAGCTTAGGGGCAGGGGGAGAGACCCAGTACTTC.

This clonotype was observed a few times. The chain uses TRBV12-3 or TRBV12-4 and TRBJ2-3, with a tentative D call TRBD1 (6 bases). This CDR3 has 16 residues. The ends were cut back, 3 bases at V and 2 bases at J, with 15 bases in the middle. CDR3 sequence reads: CASSFSDSTLTDTQYF. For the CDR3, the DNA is TGTGCCAGCAGTTTCTCGGACAGTACTCTCACAGATACGCAGTATTTT.

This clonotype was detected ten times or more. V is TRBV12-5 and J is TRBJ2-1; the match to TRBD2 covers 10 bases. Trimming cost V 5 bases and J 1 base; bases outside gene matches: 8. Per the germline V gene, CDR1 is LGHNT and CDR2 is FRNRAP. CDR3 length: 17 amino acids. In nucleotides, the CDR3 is TGTGCTAGTGGTCCGCGTAGCGGGGGGACTTCCTACAATGAGCAGTTCTTC. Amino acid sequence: CASGPRSGGTSYNEQFF.

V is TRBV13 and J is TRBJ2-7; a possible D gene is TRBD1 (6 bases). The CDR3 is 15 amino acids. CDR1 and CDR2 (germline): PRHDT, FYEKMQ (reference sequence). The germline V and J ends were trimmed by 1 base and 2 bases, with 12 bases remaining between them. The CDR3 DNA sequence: TGTGCCAGCAGCTTAGAACAGGGTGGAACCTACGAGCAGTACTTC. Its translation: CASSLEQGGTYEQYF.

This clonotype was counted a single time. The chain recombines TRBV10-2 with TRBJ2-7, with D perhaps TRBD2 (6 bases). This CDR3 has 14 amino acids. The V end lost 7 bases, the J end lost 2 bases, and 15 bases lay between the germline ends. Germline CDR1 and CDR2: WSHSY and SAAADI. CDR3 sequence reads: CASTPVRGAYEQYF. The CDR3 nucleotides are TGCGCCAGCACCCCGGTGCGGGGAGCCTACGAGCAGTACTTC.

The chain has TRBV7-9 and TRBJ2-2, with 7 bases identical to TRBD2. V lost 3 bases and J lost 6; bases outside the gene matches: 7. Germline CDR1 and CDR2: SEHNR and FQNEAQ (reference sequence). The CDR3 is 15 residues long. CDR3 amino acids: CASSFRGSGPGELFF. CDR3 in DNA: TGTGCCAGCAGCTTTCGCGGGAGTGGGCCCGGGGAGCTGTTTTTT.

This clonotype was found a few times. This CDR3 reads CASSLAGTPYEQYF. CDR3 nucleotide sequence: TGTGCCAGCAGCTTGGCGGGGACCCCCTACGAGCAGTACTTC. V is TRBV5-5 and J is TRBJ2-7; the D gene could be TRBD1 or TRBD2 (5 bases each). Trimming left V 0 bases short and J 2 bases short, with 9 bases between. The germline gives CDR1 SGHKS, CDR2 YYEKEE (reference sequence). The CDR3 is 14 amino acids. The whole variable domain, filled in from reference TRBV5-5 and TRBJ2-7, reads DAGVTQSPTHLIKTRGQQVTLRCSPISGHKSVSWYQQVLGQGPQFIFQYYEKEERGRGNFPDRFSARQFPNYSSELNVNALLLGDSALYLCASSLAGTPYEQYFGPGTRLTVT.

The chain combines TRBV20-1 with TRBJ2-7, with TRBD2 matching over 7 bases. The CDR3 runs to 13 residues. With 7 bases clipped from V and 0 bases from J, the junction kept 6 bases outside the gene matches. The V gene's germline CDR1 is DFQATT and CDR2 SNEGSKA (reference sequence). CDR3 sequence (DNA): TGCAGTGTTGGGGTAGCGGGCTCCTACGAGCAGTACTTC. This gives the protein CSVGVAGSYEQYF.

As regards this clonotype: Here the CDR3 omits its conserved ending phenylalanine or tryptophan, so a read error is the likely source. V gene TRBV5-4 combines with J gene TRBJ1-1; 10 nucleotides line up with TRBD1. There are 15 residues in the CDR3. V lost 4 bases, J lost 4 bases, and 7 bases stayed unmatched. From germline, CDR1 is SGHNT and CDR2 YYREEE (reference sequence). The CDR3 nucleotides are TGTGCCAGCAGCGCGGGACAGGGGATGGTCACTGAAGCTTTCTCT. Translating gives CASSAGQGMVTEAFS.

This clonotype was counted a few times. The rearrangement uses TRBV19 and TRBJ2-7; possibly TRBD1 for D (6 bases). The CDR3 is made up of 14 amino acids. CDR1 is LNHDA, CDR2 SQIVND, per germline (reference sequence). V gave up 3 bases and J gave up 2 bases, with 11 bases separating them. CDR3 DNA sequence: TGTGCCAGTAGTATCGGGACACCTGCCTACGAGCAGTACTTC. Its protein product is CASSIGTPAYEQYF.

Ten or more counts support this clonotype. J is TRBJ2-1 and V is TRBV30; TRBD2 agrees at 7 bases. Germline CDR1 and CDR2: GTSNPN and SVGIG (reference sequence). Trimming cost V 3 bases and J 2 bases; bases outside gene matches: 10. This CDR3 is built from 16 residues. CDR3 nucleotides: TGTGCCTGGAGCGCCAATTGGGGGGGTACCTACAATGAGCAGTTCTTC. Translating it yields CAWSANWGGTYNEQFF.

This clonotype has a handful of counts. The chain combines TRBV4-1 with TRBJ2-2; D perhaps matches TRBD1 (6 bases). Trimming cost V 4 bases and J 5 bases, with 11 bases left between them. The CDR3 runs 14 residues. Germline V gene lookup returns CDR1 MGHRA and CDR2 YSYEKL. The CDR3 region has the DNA TGCGCCAGCAGCCTGGGACACGGGACCGGGGAGCTGTTTTTT. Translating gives CASSLGHGTGELFF.

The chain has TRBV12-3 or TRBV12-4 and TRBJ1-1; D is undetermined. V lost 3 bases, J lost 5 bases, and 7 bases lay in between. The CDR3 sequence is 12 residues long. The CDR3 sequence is CASSFGWTEAFF. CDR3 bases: TGTGCCAGCAGTTTTGGGTGGACTGAAGCTTTCTTT.

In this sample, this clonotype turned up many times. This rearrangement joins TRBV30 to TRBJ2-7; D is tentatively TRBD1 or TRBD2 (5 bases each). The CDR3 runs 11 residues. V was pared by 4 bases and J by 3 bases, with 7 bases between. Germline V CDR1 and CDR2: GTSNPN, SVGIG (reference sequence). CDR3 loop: CAWTGGYEQYF. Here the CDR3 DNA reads TGTGCCTGGACTGGGGGCTACGAGCAGTACTTC.

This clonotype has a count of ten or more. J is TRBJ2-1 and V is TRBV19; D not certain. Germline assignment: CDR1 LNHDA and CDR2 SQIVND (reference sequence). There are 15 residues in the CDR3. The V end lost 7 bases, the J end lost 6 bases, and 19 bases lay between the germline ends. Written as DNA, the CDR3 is TGTGCCAGTACCGTGGGCCTAGGTCTGGCCAATGAGCAGTTCTTC. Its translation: CASTVGLGLANEQFF.

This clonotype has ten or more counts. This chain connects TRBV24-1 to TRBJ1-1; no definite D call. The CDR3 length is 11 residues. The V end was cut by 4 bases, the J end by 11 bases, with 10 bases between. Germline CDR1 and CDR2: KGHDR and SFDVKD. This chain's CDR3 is CATSDGSEAFF. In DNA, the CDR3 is TGTGCCACCAGTGACGGATCCGAGGCTTTCTTT.

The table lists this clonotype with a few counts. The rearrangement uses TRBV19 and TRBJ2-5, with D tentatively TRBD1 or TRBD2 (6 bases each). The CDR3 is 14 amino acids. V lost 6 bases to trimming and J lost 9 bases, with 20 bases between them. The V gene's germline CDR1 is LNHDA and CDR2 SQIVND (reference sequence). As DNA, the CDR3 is TGTGCCAGTAGAGCAGGGGTGGGCGGGGAGGCCCAGTACTTC. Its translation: CASRAGVGGEAQYF.